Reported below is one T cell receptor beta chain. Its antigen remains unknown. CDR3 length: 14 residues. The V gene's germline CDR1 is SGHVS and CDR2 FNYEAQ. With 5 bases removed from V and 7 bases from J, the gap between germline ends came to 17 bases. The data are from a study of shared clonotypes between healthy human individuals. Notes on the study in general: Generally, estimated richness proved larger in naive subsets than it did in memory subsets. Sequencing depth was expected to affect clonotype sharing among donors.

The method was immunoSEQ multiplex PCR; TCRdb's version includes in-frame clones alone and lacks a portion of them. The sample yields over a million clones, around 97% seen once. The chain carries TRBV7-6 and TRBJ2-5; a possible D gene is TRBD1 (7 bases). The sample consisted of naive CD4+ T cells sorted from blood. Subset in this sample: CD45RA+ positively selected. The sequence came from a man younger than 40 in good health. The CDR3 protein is CASSQVTGRGTQYF. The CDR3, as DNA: TGTGCCAGCAGCCAAGTGACAGGGCGGGGGACCCAGTACTTC.